The 10 T cell receptor beta chains in this list originate from one sample, sequenced in a study of T cell responses to AZD1222 COVID-19 vaccine. Profiling relied on immunoSEQ multiplex PCR, and the TCRdb table lists in-frame clones only, not all of them. This sample has about 110,000 clones, with about 91% found just once. The material sequenced was peripheral blood, taken on day 0 of AZD1222 vaccination. Receptors originate from an adult in good health.

The V and J genes are TRBV7-9 and TRBJ1-1; D remains unclear. The CDR3 contains 11 residues. Trimming shortened V by 5 bases and J by 8 bases, and 9 bases separated the two germline ends. Germline CDR1 reads SEHNR; CDR2 reads FQNEAQ (reference sequence). CDR3 nucleotides: TGTGCCAGCAGCCTTATAAACGAAGCTTTCTTT. It is translated as CASSLINEAFF.

The CDR3 here is CASSSAISGSVPTGELFF. CDR3 coding DNA: TGTGCCAGCAGTTCCGCGATTAGCGGGAGTGTGCCCACCGGGGAGCTGTTTTTT. This chain uses TRBV27 with TRBJ2-2; 9 nucleotides match TRBD2. Germline assignment: CDR1 MNHEY and CDR2 SMNVEV (reference sequence). V was clipped by 4 bases and J by 4 bases; unmatched bases: 13. This CDR3 spans 18 amino acids.

J is TRBJ1-5 and V is TRBV6-2 or TRBV6-3, with D possibly TRBD1 on 6 matching bases. V shed 3 bases and J shed 2 bases, with 14 bases lying between them. Germline-derived CDR1 and CDR2 are MNHEY and SVGEGT. CDR3 length equals 16 residues. The CDR3 protein is CASSYQQGFGNQPQHF. The CDR3 nucleotides read TGTGCCAGCAGTTATCAACAGGGATTTGGCAATCAGCCCCAGCATTTT.

Comments on this clone: One junction end disagrees with the germline gene, perhaps due to a read error. This chain joins TRBV7-9 and TRBJ2-7; 7 nucleotides agree with TRBD1. This CDR3 contains 12 residues. CDR1 SEHNR and CDR2 FQNEAQ come from the germline V gene (reference sequence). The CDR3 coding sequence is TGTGCCAGCAGCCGATCCGGGACAGTGGGATTCTTC. Its translation: CASSRSGTVGFF.

The genes are TRBV2 and TRBJ1-1, with TRBD1 matching over 8 bases. Germline CDR1 and CDR2: SNHLY and FYNNEI. This CDR3 is built from 14 residues. With V trimmed by 5 bases and J by 2 bases, 4 bases remained unmatched. The CDR3 nucleotides read TGTGCCAGCAGTTCCCAGGGGGCAAACACTGAAGCTTTCTTT. This encodes CASSSQGANTEAFF. Supplemented by reference TRBV2 and TRBJ1-1, the full variable domain reads EPEVTQTPSHQVTQMGQEVILRCVPISNHLYFYWYRQILGQKVEFLVSFYNNEISEKSEIFDDQFSVERPDGSNFTLKIRSTKLEDSAMYFCASSSQGANTEAFFGQGTRLTVV.

The V and J genes are TRBV6-1 and TRBJ1-1; D may be TRBD1 (6 bases). The CDR3 consists of 18 residues. V was cut by 4 bases and J by 0 bases, with 21 bases left in between. Looked up from germline, CDR1 is MNHNS and CDR2 is SASEGT. CDR3: CASSGRGAGISMNTEAFF. CDR3 DNA sequence: TGTGCCAGCAGTGGGCGGGGGGCCGGCATTTCTATGAACACTGAAGCTTTCTTT.

The rearrangement uses TRBV14 and TRBJ1-1; possibly TRBD1 for D (5 bases). This CDR3 region has 11 residues. V shed 0 bases and J shed 11 bases, with 7 bases lying between them. The germline CDR1 and CDR2 sequences are SGHDN and FVKESK. The CDR3 DNA is TGTGCCAGCAGCCAAGAAGGGGTGGCTTTCTTT. This sequence encodes CASSQEGVAFF. The full variable domain, its missing parts supplied by reference TRBV14 and TRBJ1-1, is EAGVTQFPSHSVIEKGQTVTLRCDPISGHDNLYWYRRVMGKEIKFLLHFVKESKQDESGMPNNRFLAERTGGTYSTLKVQPAELEDSGVYFCASSQEGVAFFGQGTRLTVV.

The chain links TRBV5-1 to TRBJ1-3; D gene unclear. The CDR3 contains 14 residues. V lost 0 bases, J lost 5 bases, and 9 bases lay in between. Germline V gives CDR1 SGHRS, CDR2 YFSETQ. CDR3 nucleotide sequence: TGCGCCAGCAGCTTGGCCTCGGGTAGAAACACCATATATTTT. As protein: CASSLASGRNTIYF.

The chain links TRBV7-8 to TRBJ2-5; D perhaps matches TRBD2 (6 bases). V gave up 6 bases and J gave up 0 bases, with 17 bases separating them. This CDR3 has 16 residues. Looked up from germline, CDR1 is SGHVS and CDR2 is FQNEAQ. The CDR3 region has the DNA TGTGCCAGCAGGTTGGAGGGGCGGGGAGACCAAGAGACCCAGTACTTC. Translation: CASRLEGRGDQETQYF. The complete variable domain, with remaining parts taken from reference TRBV7-8 and TRBJ2-5, reads GAGVSQSPRYKVAKRGQDVALRCDPISGHVSLFWYQQALGQGPEFLTYFQNEAQLDKSGLPSDRFFAERPEGSVSTLKIQRTQQEDSAVYLCASRLEGRGDQETQYFGPGTRLLVL.

This clone was observed a few times. The chain uses TRBV7-9 and TRBJ1-2; D may be TRBD1 (6 bases). The CDR3 is made up of 15 amino acids. V was clipped by 5 bases and J by 5 bases, with 18 bases between them. Germline V gene data show CDR1 as SEHNR and CDR2 as FQNEAQ (reference sequence). The CDR3 spells CASSPPGGPSYGYTF. The CDR3, as DNA: TGTGCCAGCAGCCCCCCTGGGGGGCCGTCATATGGCTACACCTTC.